The T cell receptor beta chain under discussion was sequenced for a study of blood T cell repertoires in COVID-19. Sequenced by immunoSEQ multiplex PCR; TCRdb stores in-frame clones only, minus some. The table lists over 350,000 clones, roughly 91% of them singletons. A single count supports this clone. Germline CDR1 MNHEY, CDR2 SVGAGI. Trimming left V 8 bases short and J 2 bases short, with 15 bases between. The CDR3 spans 14 residues. V is TRBV6-5 and J is TRBJ1-1, with TRBD1 as a possible D gene (5 bases). The source material was peripheral blood. This TCR came from a woman in her twenties or thirties with acute or convalescent COVID-19. CDR3 DNA: TGTGCCAGCCACCAATGGGGCGGAAACACTGAAGCTTTCTTT. Protein sequence: CASHQWGGNTEAFF.